This T cell receptor (beta chain) was sequenced for a study of blood T cell repertoires in COVID-19 (dated by TCRdb to about 2020). Some background on the complete study: The collaborator samples originated in the United States, Italy and Spain and spanned the acute and convalescent phases of COVID-19. The prospective study material was composed of cDNA or gDNA derived from T cells, B-cell-depleted T cells, or PBMCs. Deeply sampled blood TCRbeta repertoires from subjects exposed to, actively infected with, or recovered from COVID-19 were included in the dataset. The repertoires were released in a freely available public database meant as a resource for research on the immune response to SARS-CoV-2. Samples were obtained from the ongoing ImmuneRACE study (first 160 participants) and from 950 to 1,500 subjects provided by 6 global collaborators. Sample metadata almost always included a de-identified subject ID, COVID-19 status, age in years and sex. Where HLA class I and class II types were available, the types were taken from metadata supplied by the sample provider, not from assay-based typing.

CDR1 and CDR2, per the germline V gene, are KGHSH and LQKENI. V trim: 6 bases; J trim: 1 base; unmatched bases: 20. Taken from cysteine to phenylalanine, the CDR3 has 21 residues. Here the CDR3 DNA is all that survives: 63 bases in frame from base 1. General findings and caveats noted by the study authors: The quantity of clinical and demographic metadata differed by source and by participant and was supplied without curation.

With regard to this clone: The antigen it recognizes is unknown. The input lacks base qualities; no much larger clone sits a single base away.

Participants in the prospective study were enrolled through a virtual design, were aged 18 to 89 years, and lived in 24 United States geographic areas. In the prospective study, participants were assigned to cohorts based on the clinical history participants reported in a screening survey and a study questionnaire. In the prospective study, mobile phlebotomists collected whole blood, serum and a nasopharyngeal or oropharyngeal swab from each participant. Prospective study participants could optionally give additional blood draws and questionnaires over an approximately two-month period. Before DNA extraction, prospective study blood samples were shipped either frozen or at room temperature. TCRbeta CDR3 regions were amplified from genomic DNA by means of the immunoSEQ Assay, a bias-controlled multiplex PCR. In the authors' own workflow: The number of nucleated cells in each sample was estimated by amplification of reference gene primers within the assay. To quantify the absolute abundance of each unique TCRbeta CDR3 rearrangement, sequence reads were collapsed and filtered. Productive Simpson clonality was computed per sample as the square root of Simpson's diversity index over productive rearrangements. TCRdb re-hosts the immuneACCESS table, in-frame sequences only. Its copies lack some clones; in the studies checked, an unresolved V gene accounts for under half of them, and the cause for the rest is not known. V and J calls and clone size are given by that table; D and trimming were obtained from the DNA. This sample holds roughly 250,000 clones; over 80% were observed only once. Jointly, the top ten make up approximately 1.2% of the sample.

Sequencing input: PBMCs or T cells enriched from blood (not recorded which). The sequence is built from TRBV18 and TRBJ2-1, with 11 bases aligning to TRBD2. This clonotype was obtained from a human donor in a cohort exposed to, infected with or recovered from COVID-19 (not recorded which). The donor label of this sample is uncertain. The CDR3 sequence is CASSEFTGTSGPIGSYNEQFF. The DNA is as follows: TGTGCCAGCTCCGAGTTTACCGGGACTAGCGGCCCGATAGGGTCCTACAATGAGCAGTTCTTC.